A single sample gave rise to the 5 T cell receptor beta chains below, sequenced in a study of somatic mutations in cytotoxic T cells in rheumatoid arthritis. Repertoires were generated with immunoSEQ multiplex PCR, while TCRdb's copy carries only in-frame clones and drops some. The sample carries over 10,000 clones, about 68% recorded once. Material: CD8+ T cells sorted from blood. The receptors come from a man aged 65-85 years in good health.

This chain connects TRBV11-3 to TRBJ2-7; D is ambiguous. This CDR3 is 13 amino acids long. Per germline, CDR1 SGHNT and CDR2 YENEEA. V lost 4 bases to trimming and J lost 0 bases, with 7 bases between them. The chain's CDR3 is CASSSPGSYEQYF. The CDR3 bases are TGTGCCAGCAGCTCCCCTGGCTCCTACGAGCAGTACTTC.

The V and J genes are TRBV28 and TRBJ2-2; tentative D call: TRBD1 (5 bases). The ends were cut back, 8 bases at V and 5 bases at J, with 9 bases in the middle. CDR1 is MDHEN, CDR2 SYDVKM, per germline. The CDR3 has 12 residues. CDR3 loop: CASRKGTGELFF. The CDR3 bases are TGTGCCAGCCGAAAGGGGACCGGGGAGCTGTTTTTT.

There are a few counts of this clone. The CDR3 reads CASSYLQTYEQYF. CDR3 in DNA: TGTGCCAGCAGTTACCTGCAGACGTACGAGCAGTACTTC. The J gene is TRBJ2-7, the V gene TRBV6-6; D call uncertain. Germline CDR1 and CDR2: MNHNY and SVGAGI (reference sequence). The V end lost 2 bases, the J end lost 4 bases, and 9 bases lay between the germline ends. The CDR3 extends over 13 amino acids.

The chain recombines TRBV30 with TRBJ1-6; D unresolved. This CDR3 has 14 residues. From germline, CDR1 is GTSNPN and CDR2 SVGIG (reference sequence). V dropped 2 bases and J dropped 7 bases, with 12 bases sitting between them. CDR3 in DNA: TGTGCCTGGAGTAAAGAGGCAGAGAATTCACCCCTCCACTTT. Protein product: CAWSKEAENSPLHF.

The chain links TRBV7-6 to TRBJ2-2; 8 nucleotides match TRBD1. The V segment lost 5 bases and the J segment 3 bases; nucleotides outside the gene matches: 8. Germline CDR1 reads SGHVS; CDR2 reads FNYEAQ. The CDR3 is 16 amino acids. CDR3 DNA sequence: TGTGCCAGCAGCGCCAGACAGGGGCGAGACACCGGGGAGCTGTTTTTT. Encoded protein: CASSARQGRDTGELFF.